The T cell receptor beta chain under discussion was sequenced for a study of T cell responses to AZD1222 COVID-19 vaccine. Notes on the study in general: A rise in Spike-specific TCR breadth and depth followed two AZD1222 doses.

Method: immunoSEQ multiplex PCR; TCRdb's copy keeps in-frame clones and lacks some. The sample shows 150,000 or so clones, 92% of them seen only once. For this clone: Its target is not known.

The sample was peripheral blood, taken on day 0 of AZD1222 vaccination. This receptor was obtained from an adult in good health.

In DNA form, the CDR3 reads TGCGCCAGCAGCCAAGACAGGGGGTTATGGGCTTTCTTT. It yields the protein CASSQDRGLWAFF. The chain joins TRBV4-3 to TRBJ1-1; 7 bases are shared with TRBD1. V lost 0 bases, J lost 11 bases, and 6 bases stayed unmatched. The CDR3 extends over 13 amino acids. Germline V lookup: CDR1 LGHNA, CDR2 YSLEER.